This TCR beta chain was sequenced during a study of T cells in Graves' hyperthyroidism and ophthalmopathy (dated by TCRdb to between 2018 and 2021). Regarding the research as a whole: Peripheral blood was sampled at the time of initial diagnosis, prior to any treatment. The approximately 100 discovery patients were randomly divided into training and test sets at a 7:3 ratio. TCR V-J signatures able to tell the groups apart were searched for in a discovery cohort of 90 to 100 patients, of whom more than 40 had Graves' ophthalmopathy and about 60 had stable Graves' hyperthyroidism. The paper describes TCR Vbeta CDR3 sequencing of roughly 130 peripheral blood samples, made up of roughly 45 ophthalmopathy patients, 70 to 75 hyperthyroidism patients and approximately 17 progressor patients. In addition, the study compared T-cell repertoires in thyroid tissue and in blood from about 6 Graves' hyperthyroidism patients. After blood sampling, hyperthyroidism patients were treated with methimazole at a starting dose of 30 mg daily, and ophthalmopathy patients were treated with high-dose intravenous methylprednisolone. Whether ophthalmopathy could be predicted prospectively was tested in an independent validation cohort made up of under 20 hyperthyroidism patients plus 17 patients who later progressed to ophthalmopathy.

CDR1 SGHRS and CDR2 YFSETQ were looked up in the germline V gene. V is reduced by 10 bases and J by 2 bases, leaving a spacing of 12 bases between them. The CDR3 covers 12 residues, taking in both the cysteine and the phenylalanine. Here the CDR3 DNA is all that survives: 36 bases in frame from base 1. Stable Graves' hyperthyroidism was defined as the absence of progression to ophthalmopathy over 18 months of follow-up. Hyperthyroidism patients were newly diagnosed, with disease duration under 2 months, and aged 18 to 65 years. The study excluded patients with uncontrolled infections, other autoimmune diseases, pregnancy or lactation. Diagnoses were established on the basis of clinical symptoms, serum thyroxine and TRAb, thyroid ultrasound, and orbital computed tomography. PBMCs were separated from under 12 ml of fresh peripheral blood using Ficoll-Paque density gradient centrifugation. Trizol reagent was used to extract total RNA, and RNA quality was then checked on an Agilent 2100 Bioanalyzer.

Beyond this particular receptor, the publication reports: Ophthalmopathy was separated from stable hyperthyroidism by a 13 V-J signature model, with around 88% sensitivity and about 81% specificity obtained in cross-validation and 80%/75% obtained in testing. In validation, the model predicted progression to ophthalmopathy with 55% to 71% sensitivity and over 72% specificity, a median of 6.5 months before onset. Sample size was not statistically predetermined, and investigators were not blinded to group allocation. Blood samples also contained most of the expanded thyroid clonotypes (frequency above 0.001), which suggests that blood repertoires may reflect thyroid immune responses.

The TCR beta CDR3 regions were amplified from RNA transcripts. The TCR CDR3 was subjected to a first round of RT-PCR using the HTBI primer set and the Qiagen OneStep RT-PCR kit. A second multiplex PCR round built the libraries, followed by size selection and purification. The libraries were sequenced on an Illumina HiSeq2000 using paired-end 100 bp reads. As for the original processing: SOAPnuke was used to process the raw data, removing reads that contained adapters or uncalled bases, had a mean Phred below 15, or lacked an exact match to the constant primer or identifier. COPE v1.2.5 was used to merge the high-quality paired reads, and each unique nucleotide sequence was defined as a clonotype. Clonotypes were aligned to IMGT TRBV, TRBD and TRBJ reference segments using MiTCR v1.1. Only V-J combinations with frequency above 0.0001, covering roughly 99% of repertoires, were analysed. The TCS score was defined as F50 (clonal expansion) divided by E x V (chaos), with BLOSUM62-based TCRdist calculated between CDR3 peptides within each V-J. Welch's t-statistics and random forest reduced fewer than 550 V-J features to 13, which were used in a naive Bayes classifier (R e1071). TCRdb ran its own pipeline on the public reads, namely fastp trimming at Q25 and MiXCR clone calling, and kept in-frame beta chains. Each CDR3 protein appears once, grouped with its most common genes and DNA. Clone size and V and J calls follow TCRdb, not the original study. This sample has hundreds of thousands of distinct CDR3 sequences in its table, and less than 20% of those were observed once. The ten largest clones represent around an eighth of the sample.

A few counts support this clonotype. Its antigen is unknown. Base quality data are lacking; no much larger clone is found one base away. This sequence was found in a woman aged 18-29 years with Graves' hyperthyroidism. Sequenced sample: blood. The chain uses TRBV5-1 and TRBJ1-2; TRBD1 is a possible D gene, resting on 5 matching bases. CDR3 loop: CASQGQNYGYTF. The bases read TGCGCCTCCCAGGGTCAAAACTATGGCTACACCTTC.